This TCR beta chain was recovered during a study of T cells in Graves' hyperthyroidism and ophthalmopathy. This CDR3 is 14 amino acids long. Germline CDR1 LGHDT, CDR2 YNNKEL (reference sequence). Trimming removed 4 bases from V and 2 bases from J, with 12 bases in between. TCR beta CDR3 sequences were amplified from RNA transcripts. The HTBI primer set was used in a first-round RT-PCR of the TCR CDR3. TCRdb analysed the multiplex PCR reads with MiXCR anew, one entry per CDR3 protein. The data show around 420,000 distinct CDR3 sequences, around 14% seen once. The specimen was blood. The TCR sequence derives from a woman under 30 with Graves' hyperthyroidism. The chain uses TRBV3-1 and TRBJ2-7; D is perhaps TRBD2 (5 bases). The CDR3 sequence is CASSPGLNAYEQYF. The CDR3 DNA sequence: TGTGCCAGCAGCCCGGGGTTGAACGCCTACGAGCAGTACTTC.